The present entry profiles one T cell receptor (beta chain) with its context. This entry belongs to a study of blood T cells in healthy people across ages. Background on the study: Capture via template switching afforded approximately one barcoded beta molecule per two T cells.

For the second PCR, which ran for about 6 to 11 cycles, a sample-barcoded 5' primer and a J-beta primer mix were used. Through a template-switch adaptor with 12 random nucleotides, each cDNA molecule received a tag. TCRdb recomputed calls from the 5' RACE reads with MiXCR, one row per CDR3 protein. The sample holds 500,000 to 550,000 distinct CDR3 sequences, under 30% seen once. These same records also appear under a second study, on T cells of mothers and their children. That publication notes: Sequencing returned over 8 million TCR beta CDR3 reads per mother and 2.5 million to 3 million per child.

The clonotype was recovered from a boy aged 5 to 17 in good health. The sample was blood.

The CDR3 DNA follows: TGTGCCAGCGGTCCACGTAGCTCCTACAATGAGCAGTTCTTC. Protein sequence: CASGPRSSYNEQFF. The gene calls are TRBV6-1 and TRBJ2-1; the D is unclear. V was pared by 8 bases and J by 0 bases, with 11 bases between. CDR1 and CDR2 from the germline V gene are MNHNS and SASEGT. The CDR3 is 14 amino acids.